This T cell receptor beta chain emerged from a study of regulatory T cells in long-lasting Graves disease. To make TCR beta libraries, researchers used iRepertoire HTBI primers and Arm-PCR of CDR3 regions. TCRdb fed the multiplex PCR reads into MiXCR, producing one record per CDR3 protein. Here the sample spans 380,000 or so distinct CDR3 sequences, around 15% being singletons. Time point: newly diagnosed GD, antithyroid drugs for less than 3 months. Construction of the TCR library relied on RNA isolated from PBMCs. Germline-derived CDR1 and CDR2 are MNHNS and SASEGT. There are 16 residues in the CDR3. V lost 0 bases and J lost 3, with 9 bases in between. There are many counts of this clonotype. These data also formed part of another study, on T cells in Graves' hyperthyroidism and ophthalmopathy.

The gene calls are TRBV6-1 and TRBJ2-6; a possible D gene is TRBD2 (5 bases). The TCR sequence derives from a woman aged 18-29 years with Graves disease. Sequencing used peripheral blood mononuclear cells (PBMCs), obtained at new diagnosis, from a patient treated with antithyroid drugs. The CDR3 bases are TGTGCCAGCAGTGAAGCATCCGGGGTTGGGGCCAACGTCCTGACTTTC. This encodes CASSEASGVGANVLTF.